The 23 T cell receptor beta chains reported below all come from one sample, sequenced in a study of CD8+ T cells in alopecia areata. RNA was extracted and reverse transcribed into cDNA as the sequencing template. Only in-frame clones appear in the TCRdb table, and some are missing; sequencing was by immunoSEQ multiplex PCR. The record shows roughly 260,000 clones for this sample, with no singletons present. Cells pooled from cutaneous lymph nodes were sorted on CD4, CD8alpha, NKG2D, NKG2ACE and other markers. The specimen was CD4+ T cells sorted from a lymph node. These receptors were collected from a C3H/HeJ mouse with alopecia areata. The MHC haplotype recorded for the strain is H2-k.

About this clone itself: Gene names follow the mouse nomenclature. The read comes to an end 4 residues before the CDR3 does, leaving the germline J gene to fill in the end. This chain uses TRBV13-1 with TRBJ1-2; TRBD1 matches 8 bases. V trimming: 3 bases; J trimming: 0 bases; junction bases outside the gene matches: 4. The CDR3 consists of 15 residues. From germline, CDR1 is NSHNY and CDR2 SYGAGN. The sequenced CDR3 bases are TGTGCCAGCAGTGCCTCGACAGGGGCAAACTCC. Translated: CASSASTGANS. The full CDR3 reads CASSASTGANSDYTF.

The sample holds a few counts of this clone. Gene labels here are mouse ones. The read finishes 4 residues shy of the CDR3 end, and the germline J gene is used to complete it. V is TRBV1 and J is TRBJ2-5; D not resolved. The CDR3 totals 14 residues. CDR1 and CDR2 from the germline V gene are NSQYPW and LRSPGD (reference sequence). Trimming pared 0 bases from V and 2 bases from J, leaving 6 bases between. The CDR3 loop is CTCSAEGIQDTQYF. The DNA read from the CDR3 is TGCACCTGCAGTGCAGAGGGGATCCAAGAC.

This clone has more than one count but fewer than ten. Each gene name is a mouse one. With the read ending 4 residues before the CDR3 end, the germline J gene is used to fill in that end. V gene TRBV5 combines with J gene TRBJ2-7; D uncertain. Germline CDR1 is LGHNA and CDR2 is YNLKQL (reference sequence). The CDR3 is 11 residues long. This CDR3 is CASSHKYEQYF. The DNA read from the CDR3 is TGTGCCAGCAGCCACAAATAT.

In its sample, this clone was seen a few times. Gene names denote mouse genes. The read halts 3 residues ahead of the CDR3 end, with the missing end drawn from the germline J gene. The chain carries TRBV5 and TRBJ1-6; 7 nucleotides agree with TRBD1. TRBJ1-6 is designated an ORF whose function remains uncertain. V gave up 2 bases and J gave up 4 bases; unmatched junction bases: 8. There are 17 residues in the CDR3. Germline V gene lookup returns CDR1 LGHNA and CDR2 YNLKQL (reference sequence). CDR3 bases read: TGTGCCAGCAGCCAACAAACAGGGGAGGAATATAATTCGCCC. Amino acid sequence: CASSQQTGEEYNSP. The CDR3 in its entirety is CASSQQTGEEYNSPLYF.

Points on this clone: Gene and germline names: mouse. The CDR3 is cut off 4 residues early in the read; its end comes from the germline J gene. Other nucleotide sequences from this sample produce the same CDR3. The V call is TRBV17, the J call TRBJ1-1; unclear D gene. The CDR3 is made up of 13 amino acids. CDR1 MNHDT and CDR2 YYDKIL come from the germline V gene. The V end lost 2 bases, the J end lost 0 bases, and 4 bases lay between the germline ends. CDR3 DNA, as far as it was read: TGTGCTAGCAGTAGAATAGCAAACACA. This translates into CASSRIANT. The CDR3 in full is CASSRIANTEVFF.

This clone was counted a few times. The germline and genes are mouse ones. The DNA ends 3 residues before the CDR3 does, and the rest of the CDR3 is filled in from the germline J gene. The rearrangement joins TRBV19 to TRBJ1-6; no definite D call. TRBJ1-6 is assigned to the ORF class and has an uncertain function. Trimming cost V 3 bases and J 7 bases, with 5 bases left between them. Germline V gene sequence: CDR1 FNHDT, CDR2 SITEND (reference sequence). CDR3 size: 12 residues. The sequenced CDR3 bases are TGTGCCAGCAGTACTCAAAATTCGCCC. Encoded protein: CASSTQNSP. The complete CDR3 reads CASSTQNSPLYF.

This clone has just a few counts. Genes and germline come from the mouse. From the germline J gene comes the end of the CDR3, since the read stops 4 residues before it. The gene calls are TRBV13-1 and TRBJ2-3; D call uncertain. The CDR3 runs 14 residues. The ends were cut back, 3 bases at V and 0 bases at J, with 8 bases in the middle. Germline-derived CDR1 and CDR2 are NSHNY and SYGAGN. The CDR3 bases that were read are TGTGCCAGCAGTGTCGACAATAGTGCAGAA. This translates into CASSVDNSAE. The full CDR3 sequence reads CASSVDNSAETLYF.

This clone was observed a few times. Mouse gene names apply. The read terminates 4 residues before the CDR3 end, so the remaining end is supplied by the germline J gene. Other nucleotide sequences from this sample produce the same CDR3. V gene TRBV13-2 combines with J gene TRBJ1-1; D not resolved. Germline assignment: CDR1 NNHNN and CDR2 SYGAGS (reference sequence). The CDR3 spans 12 residues. The CDR3 spells CASGDRQTEVFF. Incomplete CDR3 DNA: TGTGCCAGCGGTGATCGACAAACA.

This clone was detected only a few times. Mouse gene names apply. The sequence runs out 4 residues before the end of the CDR3; the remainder is reconstructed from the germline J gene. This chain joins TRBV16 and TRBJ2-3; 11 positions match TRBD1. This CDR3 contains 14 residues. Germline V CDR1 and CDR2: SGHSA, FRNQAP. The CDR3 bases that were read are TGTGCAAGCAGTCGGACAGGGGGCGAAGAA. Translated: CASSRTGGEE. The whole CDR3 sequence is CASSRTGGEETLYF.

This clone showed up just a few times. Mouse names are used for the genes. The read terminates 4 residues ahead of where the CDR3 ends, so the germline J gene completes it. The rearrangement joins TRBV3 to TRBJ2-5, with TRBD2 identical over 13 bases. V was clipped by 1 base and J by 2 bases; unmatched bases: 3. The CDR3 has 17 amino acids. Germline V gene sequence: CDR1 SNHLY, CDR2 FYNGKV (reference sequence). CDR3 in amino acids: CASSLEGLGGFQDTQYF. The CDR3 bases that were read are TGTGCCAGCAGCTTAGAGGGACTGGGGGGGTTCCAAGAC.

Notes on this clone: Mouse germline and gene names are used. The read ends 4 residues shy of where the CDR3 ends; the end is completed using the germline J gene. This rearrangement joins TRBV17 to TRBJ2-3, with TRBD2 identical over 12 bases. CDR3 length: 16 amino acids. The germline V gene encodes CDR1 MNHDT and CDR2 YYDKIL. V shed 6 bases and J 3 bases; nucleotides not matched to a gene: 7. The CDR3 region is CASRTPGTGGAETLYF. The CDR3 DNA, read in part, is TGTGCTAGCAGGACTCCCGGGACTGGGGGGGCAGAA.

A note on this clone: The gene names here belong to mouse. Coverage ceases 4 residues before the CDR3 finishes, and the germline J gene fills in the end. The sample contains more than one DNA sequence encoding this CDR3. The rearrangement links TRBV31 to TRBJ2-3, with D possibly TRBD1 on 6 matching bases. V shed 3 bases and J shed 0 bases, with 10 bases lying between them. The germline V gene has CDR1 GKSSPN and CDR2 SITVG. This CDR3 region has 14 residues. The DNA read from the CDR3 is TGTGCCTGGAGCCGGGACATTAGTGCAGAA. It is translated as CAWSRDISAE. The complete CDR3 reads CAWSRDISAETLYF.

Of note for this clone: Mouse gene names apply. The read is 4 residues too short to cover the CDR3 end, so that end is filled in from the germline J gene. The same CDR3 also results from other DNA sequences found in this sample. The chain has TRBV19 and TRBJ2-3, with D tentatively TRBD1 (6 bases). CDR1 is FNHDT and CDR2 is SITEND in the germline V gene (reference sequence). The V end lost 0 bases, the J end lost 0 bases, and 8 bases lay between the germline ends. The CDR3 extends over 15 amino acids. Here the CDR3 reads CASSIGDISAETLYF. The sequenced part of the CDR3 DNA is TGTGCCAGCAGTATAGGGGACATAAGTGCAGAA.

Comments on this clone: The genes and germline here are from mouse. The CDR3 loop is CASSMAGASSAETLYF. CDR3 DNA, as far as it was read: TGTGCCAGCAGTATGGCAGGGGCCTCTAGTGCAGAA. The chain has TRBV19 and TRBJ2-3, with D perhaps matching TRBD1 (6 bases). The read ends 4 residues shy of where the CDR3 ends; the end is completed using the germline J gene. Germline V CDR1 and CDR2: FNHDT, SITEND (reference sequence). V gave up 2 bases and J gave up 0 bases, with 13 bases separating them. The CDR3 is 16 amino acids. Drawing the rest from reference TRBV19 and TRBJ2-3, the complete variable domain is GGIITQTPKFLIGQEGQKLTLKCQQNFNHDTMYWYRQDSGKGLRLIYYSITENDLQKGDLSEGYDASREKKSSFSLTVTSAQKNEMAVFLCASSMAGASSAETLYFGSGTRLTVL.

This clone was observed a few times. The genes and germline here are from mouse. The DNA ends 3 residues before the CDR3 does, and the rest of the CDR3 is filled in from the germline J gene. The chain employs TRBV13-3 and TRBJ1-6; 7 bases are a match to TRBD1. TRBJ1-6 is given ORF status, its function remaining uncertain. V gave up 1 base and J gave up 5 bases; unmatched junction bases: 3. The CDR3 is 15 amino acids. From germline, CDR1 is NNHDY and CDR2 SYVADS. CDR3 region: CASSDSGQNNSPLYF. The CDR3 DNA, read in part, is TGTGCCAGCAGTGATTCGGGACAGAATAATTCGCCC.

As to this clone: The listed genes are named as in mouse. The observed sequence ends 4 residues before the CDR3 terminus, with the missing tail filled in from the germline J gene. The gene calls are TRBV1 and TRBJ2-2; no clear D. CDR1 and CDR2 from the germline V gene are NSQYPW and LRSPGD (reference sequence). The CDR3 runs 11 residues. The part of the CDR3 DNA that was read is TGCACCTGCAGTGCCCTGGGG. Translating gives CTCSALG. The whole CDR3 is CTCSALGQLYF. Complete variable domain (other parts from reference TRBV1 and TRBJ2-2): VTLLEQNPRWRLVPRGQAVNLRCILKNSQYPWMSWYQQDLQKQLQWLFTLRSPGDKEVKSLPGADYLATRVTDTELRLQVANMSQGRTLYCTCSALGQLYFGEGSKLTVL.

Only a few counts were recorded for this clone. The gene symbols are mouse symbols. The read gets to within 4 residues of the CDR3 end, and the germline J gene fills in the rest. The chain uses TRBV13-1 and TRBJ2-3, with D possibly matching TRBD1 (5 bases). V gave up 0 bases and J gave up 1 base, with 9 bases separating them. The CDR3 length is 15 residues. Germline V gene lookup returns CDR1 NSHNY and CDR2 SYGAGN. The CDR3 sequence: CASSDARVGAETLYF. CDR3 DNA (partial): TGTGCCAGCAGTGATGCCAGGGTCGGTGCAGAA.

Remarks on this clone: Germline and genes: mouse. The missing CDR3 end, 4 residues past where the read stops, is filled in from the germline J gene. V gene TRBV13-3 combines with J gene TRBJ2-5; D gene ambiguous. The CDR3 is 13 amino acids. Germline values: CDR1 NNHDY, CDR2 SYVADS. V was cut by 3 bases and J by 1 base, with 6 bases left in between. CDR3 in amino acids: CASSGRDQDTQYF. The part of the CDR3 DNA that was read is TGTGCCAGCAGTGGGAGGGACCAAGAC.

The sample holds a few counts of this clone. The genes are named according to mouse. Sequencing ends 3 residues short of the CDR3 end; the germline J gene provides the rest. The V gene is TRBV19, the J gene TRBJ1-6; TRBD1 matches at 9 bases. TRBJ1-6 is an ORF for which the function is uncertain. The CDR3 runs to 14 residues. Germline values: CDR1 FNHDT, CDR2 SITEND (reference sequence). The trim removed 2 bases at V and 9 bases at J, leaving 3 bases unmatched. The sequenced CDR3 bases are TGTGCCAGCAGTATGACAGGGGGAAGTTCGCCC. Protein product: CASSMTGGSSP. The complete CDR3 sequence is CASSMTGGSSPLYF.

This clone has a handful of counts. Gene names are mouse gene names. The read ends 4 residues before the CDR3 terminus; that terminus is restored from the germline J gene. This same CDR3 is encoded by further DNA sequences in the sample. V is TRBV13-3 and J is TRBJ2-2; the match to TRBD2 covers 10 bases. The V gene's germline CDR1 is NNHDY and CDR2 SYVADS. CDR3 size: 17 residues. J gave up 3 bases and V 0 bases, and 5 bases lay outside the gene matches. The CDR3 sequence is CASSDARTGGDTGQLYF. The sequenced CDR3 bases are TGTGCCAGCAGTGATGCAAGAACTGGGGGGGACACCGGG.

Note on this clone: Each gene name is a mouse one. Read data end 4 residues before the CDR3 end; the end is taken from the germline J gene. V gene TRBV13-1 combines with J gene TRBJ2-1; 9 bases match TRBD2. This CDR3 has 16 amino acids. The trim removed 5 bases at V and 0 bases at J, leaving 6 bases unmatched. CDR1 is NSHNY and CDR2 is SYGAGN in the germline V gene. CDR3 in amino acids: CASSFLGGNNYAEQFF. CDR3 DNA (partial): TGTGCCAGCAGCTTCCTGGGGGGGAATAACTATGCT.

This clone was detected a few times. The listed genes are named as in mouse. The CDR3 end falls 4 residues outside the read, so it is completed with the germline J gene. The rearrangement uses TRBV13-2 and TRBJ2-2, with TRBD1 matching over 7 bases. Germline V gene sequence: CDR1 NNHNN, CDR2 SYGAGS (reference sequence). The CDR3 is 15 residues long. V lost 0 bases, J lost 2 bases, and 1 base stayed unmatched. Incomplete CDR3 DNA: TGTGCCAGCGGTGATGGCAGGGGGAACACCGGG. It specifies CASGDGRGNTG. The whole CDR3 is CASGDGRGNTGQLYF.

This clone was detected a few times. Genes and germline are mouse. Sequencing ends 4 residues short of the CDR3 end; the germline J gene provides the rest. This chain links TRBV3 with TRBJ2-3; 12 bases fit TRBD2. Looked up from germline, CDR1 is SNHLY and CDR2 is FYNGKV (reference sequence). V dropped 0 bases and J dropped 2; count of bases not matched to a gene: 6. The CDR3 totals 18 residues. The CDR3 DNA, read in part, is TGTGCCAGCAGCTTAGCCCCGACTGGGGGGGCTTTTGCAGAA. Translation gives CASSLAPTGGAFAE. In full, the CDR3 is CASSLAPTGGAFAETLYF.